The 2 T cell receptor beta chains below come from one sample, sequenced in a study of cytomegalovirus exposure and HLA in healthy donors. The PCR made use of 60 Vbeta and 13 Jbeta primers. TCRdb's table, derived via immunoSEQ multiplex PCR, lists solely in-frame clones and lacks some. In all, the sample yields 140,000 to 150,000 clones. Specimen: PBMCs. The receptor source for this set is a woman in her forties or fifties in good health and CMV-seronegative.

V is TRBV7-9 and J is TRBJ1-2; 9 bases map to TRBD1. Per the germline V gene, CDR1 is SEHNR and CDR2 is FQNEAQ (reference sequence). Trimming took 6 bases from V and 7 from J; bases not matched to a gene: 9. This CDR3 spans 14 amino acids. CDR3 DNA: TGTGCCAGCAGTAATGGACAGGGGATAGGTGGCTACACCTTC. It encodes CASSNGQGIGGYTF.

This rearrangement joins TRBV4-3 to TRBJ1-5; 10 positions agree with TRBD1. Germline CDR1 reads LGHNA; CDR2 reads YSLEER. V lost 1 base, J lost 6 bases, and 6 bases stayed unmatched. The CDR3 loop spans 16 amino acids. This CDR3 reads CASSQGGDRGFQPQHF. CDR3 in DNA: TGCGCCAGCAGCCAAGGGGGGGACAGGGGTTTTCAGCCCCAGCATTTT.